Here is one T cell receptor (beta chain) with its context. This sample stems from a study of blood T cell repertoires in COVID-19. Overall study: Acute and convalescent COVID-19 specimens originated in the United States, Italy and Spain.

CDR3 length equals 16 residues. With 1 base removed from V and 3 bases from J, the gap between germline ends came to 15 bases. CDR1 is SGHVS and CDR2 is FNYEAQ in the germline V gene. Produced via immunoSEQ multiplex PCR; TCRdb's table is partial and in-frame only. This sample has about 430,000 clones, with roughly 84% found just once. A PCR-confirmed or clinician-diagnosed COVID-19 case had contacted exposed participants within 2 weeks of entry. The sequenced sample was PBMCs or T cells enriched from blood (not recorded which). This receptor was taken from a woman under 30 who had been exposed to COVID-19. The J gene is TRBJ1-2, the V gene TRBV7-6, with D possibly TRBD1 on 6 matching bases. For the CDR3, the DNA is TGTGCCAGCAGCTTAGTGGGAGCAGGGGATGACTATGGCTACACCTTC. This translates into CASSLVGAGDDYGYTF.